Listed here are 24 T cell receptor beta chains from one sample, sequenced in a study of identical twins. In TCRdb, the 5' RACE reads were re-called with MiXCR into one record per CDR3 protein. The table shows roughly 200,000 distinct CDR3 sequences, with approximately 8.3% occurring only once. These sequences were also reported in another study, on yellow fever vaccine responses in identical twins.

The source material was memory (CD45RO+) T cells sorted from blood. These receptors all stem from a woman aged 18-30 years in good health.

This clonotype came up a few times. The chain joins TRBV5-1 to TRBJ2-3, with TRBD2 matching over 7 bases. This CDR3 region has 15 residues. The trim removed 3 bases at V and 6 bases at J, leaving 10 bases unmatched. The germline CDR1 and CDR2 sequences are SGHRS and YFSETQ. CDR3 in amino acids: CASSSLRGGGDTQYF. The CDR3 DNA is TGCGCCAGCAGCTCCCTACGCGGGGGAGGGGATACGCAGTATTTT.

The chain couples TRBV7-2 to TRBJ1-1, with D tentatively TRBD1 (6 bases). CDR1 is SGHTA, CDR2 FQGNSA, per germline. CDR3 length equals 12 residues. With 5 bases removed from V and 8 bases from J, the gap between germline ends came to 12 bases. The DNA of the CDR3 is TGTGCCAGCAGCCTGCCGGGACAAGAAGCTTTCTTT. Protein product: CASSLPGQEAFF.

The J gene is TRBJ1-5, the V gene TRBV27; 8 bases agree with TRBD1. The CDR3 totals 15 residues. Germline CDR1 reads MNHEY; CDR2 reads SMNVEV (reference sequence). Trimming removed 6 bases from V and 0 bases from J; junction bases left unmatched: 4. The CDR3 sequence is CASRTDRASNQPQHF. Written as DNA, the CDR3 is TGTGCCAGCAGGACGGACAGGGCTAGCAATCAGCCCCAGCATTTT.

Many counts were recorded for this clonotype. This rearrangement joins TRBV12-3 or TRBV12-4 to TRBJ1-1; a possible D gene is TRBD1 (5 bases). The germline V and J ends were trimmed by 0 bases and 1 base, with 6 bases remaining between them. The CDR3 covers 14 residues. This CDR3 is CASSLAQGNTEAFF. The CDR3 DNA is TGTGCCAGCAGTTTAGCTCAGGGGAACACTGAAGCTTTCTTT.

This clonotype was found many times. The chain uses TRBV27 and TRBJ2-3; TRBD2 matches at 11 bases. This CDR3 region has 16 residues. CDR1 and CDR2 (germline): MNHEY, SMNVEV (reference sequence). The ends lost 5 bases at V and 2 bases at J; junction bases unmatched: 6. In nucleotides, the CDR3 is TGTGCCAGCAGTGCGACTAGCGGGGCCAACACAGATACGCAGTATTTT. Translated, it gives CASSATSGANTDTQYF.

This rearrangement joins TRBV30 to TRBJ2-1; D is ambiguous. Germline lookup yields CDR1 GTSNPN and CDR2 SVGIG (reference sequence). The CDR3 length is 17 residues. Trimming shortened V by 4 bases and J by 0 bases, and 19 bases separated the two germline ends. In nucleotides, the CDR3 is TGTGCCTGGAATTCTCCAGGTTACGAGAGCTCCTACAATGAGCAGTTCTTC. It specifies CAWNSPGYESSYNEQFF.

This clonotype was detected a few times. The CDR3 sequence is CSAGGQGMETQYF. The CDR3 DNA reads TGCAGTGCTGGGGGACAGGGGATGGAGACCCAGTACTTC. The chain links TRBV20-1 to TRBJ2-5, with 10 bases identical to TRBD1. Germline lookup yields CDR1 DFQATT and CDR2 SNEGSKA (reference sequence). Germline trimming cut 5 bases from V and 5 bases from J; bases unmatched to any gene: 5. CDR3 length: 13 residues.

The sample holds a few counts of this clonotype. The CDR3 DNA sequence: TGTGCCAGCAGTTTATATGGGGGCGGCAATCAGCCCCAGCATTTT. The encoded protein is CASSLYGGGNQPQHF. This chain uses TRBV27 with TRBJ1-5; perhaps TRBD1 as D (6 bases). CDR1 is MNHEY, CDR2 SMNVEV, per germline (reference sequence). The CDR3 is 15 amino acids. The ends were cut back, 1 base at V and 2 bases at J, with 9 bases in the middle.

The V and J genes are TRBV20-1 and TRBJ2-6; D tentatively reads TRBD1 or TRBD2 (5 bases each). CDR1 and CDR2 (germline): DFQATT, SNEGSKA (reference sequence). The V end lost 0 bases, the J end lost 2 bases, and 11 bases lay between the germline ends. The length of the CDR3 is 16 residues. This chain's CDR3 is CSARDWGIAGANVLTF. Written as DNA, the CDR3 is TGCAGTGCTAGAGATTGGGGGATCGCTGGGGCCAACGTCCTGACTTTC.

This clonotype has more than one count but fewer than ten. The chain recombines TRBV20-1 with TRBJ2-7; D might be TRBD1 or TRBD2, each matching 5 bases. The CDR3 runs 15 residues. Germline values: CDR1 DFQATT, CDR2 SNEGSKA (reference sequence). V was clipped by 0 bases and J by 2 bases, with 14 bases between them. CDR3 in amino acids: CSARERGRQTYEQYF. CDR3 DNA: TGCAGTGCTAGAGAGAGGGGACGCCAAACCTACGAGCAGTACTTC.

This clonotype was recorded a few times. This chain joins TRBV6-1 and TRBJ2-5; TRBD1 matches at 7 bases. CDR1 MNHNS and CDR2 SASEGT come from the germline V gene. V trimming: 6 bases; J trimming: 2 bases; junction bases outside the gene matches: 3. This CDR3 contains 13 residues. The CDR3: CASRTGKQETQYF. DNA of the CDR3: TGTGCCAGCAGGACAGGGAAACAAGAGACCCAGTACTTC.

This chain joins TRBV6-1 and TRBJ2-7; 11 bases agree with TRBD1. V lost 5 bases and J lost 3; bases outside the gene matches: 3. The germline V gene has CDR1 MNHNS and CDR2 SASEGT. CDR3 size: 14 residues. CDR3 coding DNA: TGTGCCAGCAGTAGGACAGGGGGCTTCTACGAGCAGTACTTC. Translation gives CASSRTGGFYEQYF.

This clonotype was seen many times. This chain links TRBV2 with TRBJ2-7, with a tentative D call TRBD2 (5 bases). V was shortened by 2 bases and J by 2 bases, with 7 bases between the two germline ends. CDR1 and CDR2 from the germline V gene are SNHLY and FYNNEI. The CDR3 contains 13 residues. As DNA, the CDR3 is TGTGCCAGCAGTGAACTAGCTGCCTACGAGCAGTACTTC. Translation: CASSELAAYEQYF.

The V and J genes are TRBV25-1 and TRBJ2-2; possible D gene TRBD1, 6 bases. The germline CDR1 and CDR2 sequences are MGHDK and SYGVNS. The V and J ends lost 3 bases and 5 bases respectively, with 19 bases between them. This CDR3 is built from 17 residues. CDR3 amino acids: CASSDLFPGARTGELFF. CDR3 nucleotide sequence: TGTGCCAGCAGTGACCTCTTCCCAGGGGCGAGGACCGGGGAGCTGTTTTTT.

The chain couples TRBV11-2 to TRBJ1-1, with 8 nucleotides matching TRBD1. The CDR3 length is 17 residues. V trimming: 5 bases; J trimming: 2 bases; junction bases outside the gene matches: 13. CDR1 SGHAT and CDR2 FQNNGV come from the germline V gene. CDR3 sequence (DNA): TGTGCCAGCAGCCTCCGACAGGGGAAAATGGGTAACACTGAAGCTTTCTTT. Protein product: CASSLRQGKMGNTEAFF.

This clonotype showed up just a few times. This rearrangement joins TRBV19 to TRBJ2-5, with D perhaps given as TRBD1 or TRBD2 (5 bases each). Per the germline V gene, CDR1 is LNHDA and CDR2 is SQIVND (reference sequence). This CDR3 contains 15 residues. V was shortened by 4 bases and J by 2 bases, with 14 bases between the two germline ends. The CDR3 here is CASSTYGTLQETQYF. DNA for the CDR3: TGTGCCAGTAGTACCTACGGGACGCTGCAAGAGACCCAGTACTTC.

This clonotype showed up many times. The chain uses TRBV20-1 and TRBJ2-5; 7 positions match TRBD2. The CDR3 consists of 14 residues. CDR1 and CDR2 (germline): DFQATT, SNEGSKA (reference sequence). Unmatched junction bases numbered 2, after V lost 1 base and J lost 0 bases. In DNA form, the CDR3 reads TGCAGTGCTAGAGGTGGGGGGGACCAAGAGACCCAGTACTTC. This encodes CSARGGGDQETQYF.

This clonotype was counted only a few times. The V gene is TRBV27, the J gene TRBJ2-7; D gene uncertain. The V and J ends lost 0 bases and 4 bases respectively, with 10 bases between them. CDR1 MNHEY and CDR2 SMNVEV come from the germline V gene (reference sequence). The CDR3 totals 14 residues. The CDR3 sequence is CASSLSSTGYEQYF. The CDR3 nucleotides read TGTGCCAGCAGTTTATCATCCACTGGGTACGAGCAGTACTTC.

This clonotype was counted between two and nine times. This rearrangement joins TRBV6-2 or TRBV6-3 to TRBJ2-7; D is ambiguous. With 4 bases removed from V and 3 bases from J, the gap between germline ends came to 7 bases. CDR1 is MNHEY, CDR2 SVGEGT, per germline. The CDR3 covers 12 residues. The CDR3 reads CASSSINYEQYF. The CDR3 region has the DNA TGTGCCAGCAGTTCCATAAACTACGAGCAGTACTTC.

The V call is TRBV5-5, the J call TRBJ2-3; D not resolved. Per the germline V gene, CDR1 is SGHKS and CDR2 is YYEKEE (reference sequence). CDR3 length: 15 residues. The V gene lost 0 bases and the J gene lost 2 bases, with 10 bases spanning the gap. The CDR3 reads CASSLVVSFTDTQYF. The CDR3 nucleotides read TGTGCCAGCAGCTTGGTCGTGAGCTTCACAGATACGCAGTATTTT.

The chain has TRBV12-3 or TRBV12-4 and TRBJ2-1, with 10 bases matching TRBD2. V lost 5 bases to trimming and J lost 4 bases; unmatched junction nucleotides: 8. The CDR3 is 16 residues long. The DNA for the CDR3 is TGTGCCAGCAGTCCCCCTCCAGCGGGAGGGTACAATGAGCAGTTCTTC. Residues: CASSPPPAGGYNEQFF.

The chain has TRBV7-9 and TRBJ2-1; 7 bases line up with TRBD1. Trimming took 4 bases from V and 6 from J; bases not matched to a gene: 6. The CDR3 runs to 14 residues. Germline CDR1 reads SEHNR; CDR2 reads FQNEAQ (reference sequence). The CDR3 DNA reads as TGTGCCAGCAGCTACCCACAGGGGATCAATGAGCAGTTCTTC. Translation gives CASSYPQGINEQFF.

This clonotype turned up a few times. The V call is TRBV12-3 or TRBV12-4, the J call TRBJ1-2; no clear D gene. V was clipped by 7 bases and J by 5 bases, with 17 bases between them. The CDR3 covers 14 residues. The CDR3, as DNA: TGTGCCAGCACCCCCTCCGGGAGGCCGTATGGCTACACCTTC. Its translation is CASTPSGRPYGYTF.

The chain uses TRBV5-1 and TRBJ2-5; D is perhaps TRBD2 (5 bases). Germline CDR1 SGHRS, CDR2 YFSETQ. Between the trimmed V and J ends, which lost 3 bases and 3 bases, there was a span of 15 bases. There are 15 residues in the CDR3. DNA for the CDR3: TGCGCCAGCAGCTGGTCCGGGGAACCCGAAGAGACCCAGTACTTC. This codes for CASSWSGEPEETQYF.